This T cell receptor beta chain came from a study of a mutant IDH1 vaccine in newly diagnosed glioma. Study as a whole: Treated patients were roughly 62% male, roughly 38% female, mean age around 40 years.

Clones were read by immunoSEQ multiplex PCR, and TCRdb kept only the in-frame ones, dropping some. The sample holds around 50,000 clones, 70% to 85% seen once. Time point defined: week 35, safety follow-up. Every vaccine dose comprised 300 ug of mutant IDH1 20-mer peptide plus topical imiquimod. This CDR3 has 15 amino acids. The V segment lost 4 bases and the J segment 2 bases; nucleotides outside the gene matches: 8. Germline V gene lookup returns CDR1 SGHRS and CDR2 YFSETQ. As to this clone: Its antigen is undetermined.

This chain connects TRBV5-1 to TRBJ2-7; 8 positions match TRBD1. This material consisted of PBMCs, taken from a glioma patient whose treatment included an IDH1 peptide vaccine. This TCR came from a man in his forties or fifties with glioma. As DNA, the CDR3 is TGCGCCAGCAGCCCCTCCCAGGGGGCCGCCTACGAGCAGTACTTC. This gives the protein CASSPSQGAAYEQYF.